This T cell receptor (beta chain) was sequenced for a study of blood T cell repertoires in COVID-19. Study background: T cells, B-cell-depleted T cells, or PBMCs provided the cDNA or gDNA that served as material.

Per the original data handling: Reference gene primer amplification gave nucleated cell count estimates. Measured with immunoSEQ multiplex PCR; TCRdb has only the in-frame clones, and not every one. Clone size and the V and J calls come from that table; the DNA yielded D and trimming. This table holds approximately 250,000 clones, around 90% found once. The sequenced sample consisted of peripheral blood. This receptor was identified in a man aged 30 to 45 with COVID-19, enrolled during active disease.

The CDR3 loop reads CASSLEYAGGNSPLHF. In nucleotides, the CDR3 is TGCGCCAGCAGCTTGGAATATGCGGGGGGTAATTCACCCCTCCACTTT. V usage is TRBV5-1 and J usage is TRBJ1-6; D perhaps matches TRBD1 (5 bases). The CDR3 covers 16 residues. Trimming removed 0 bases from V and 6 bases from J, with 13 bases in between. Per germline, CDR1 SGHRS and CDR2 YFSETQ.